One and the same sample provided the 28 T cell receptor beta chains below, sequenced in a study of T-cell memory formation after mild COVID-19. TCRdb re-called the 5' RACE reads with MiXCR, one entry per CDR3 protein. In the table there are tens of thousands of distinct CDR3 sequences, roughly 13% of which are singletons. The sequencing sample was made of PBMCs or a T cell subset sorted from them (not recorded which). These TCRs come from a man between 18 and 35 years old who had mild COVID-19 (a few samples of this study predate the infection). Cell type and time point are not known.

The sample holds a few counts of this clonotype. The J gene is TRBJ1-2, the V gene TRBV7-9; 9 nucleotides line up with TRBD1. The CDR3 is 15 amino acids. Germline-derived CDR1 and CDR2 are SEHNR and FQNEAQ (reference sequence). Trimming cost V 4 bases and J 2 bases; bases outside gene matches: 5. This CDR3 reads CASSYPGQGNYGYTF. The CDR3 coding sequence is TGTGCCAGCAGCTACCCCGGACAGGGGAACTATGGCTACACCTTC.

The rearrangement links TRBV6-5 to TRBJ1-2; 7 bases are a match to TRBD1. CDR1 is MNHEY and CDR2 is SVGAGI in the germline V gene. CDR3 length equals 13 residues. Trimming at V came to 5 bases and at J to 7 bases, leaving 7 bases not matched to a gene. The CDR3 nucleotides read TGTGCCAGCAGTGAAGGGGGCGCCTTTGGCTACACCTTC. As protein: CASSEGGAFGYTF.

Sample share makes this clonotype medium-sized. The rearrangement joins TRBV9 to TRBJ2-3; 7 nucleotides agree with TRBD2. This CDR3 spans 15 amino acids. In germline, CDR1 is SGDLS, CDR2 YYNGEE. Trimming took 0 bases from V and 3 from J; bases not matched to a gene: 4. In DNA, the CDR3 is TGTGCCAGCAGCGTAGAGTGGGGGGGAACAGATACGCAGTATTTT. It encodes CASSVEWGGTDTQYF.

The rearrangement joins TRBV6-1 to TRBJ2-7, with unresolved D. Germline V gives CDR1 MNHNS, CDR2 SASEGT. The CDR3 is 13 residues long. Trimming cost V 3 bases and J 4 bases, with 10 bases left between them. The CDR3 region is CASSDDWRYEQYV. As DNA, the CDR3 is TGTGCCAGCAGTGATGACTGGCGATACGAGCAGTACGTC.

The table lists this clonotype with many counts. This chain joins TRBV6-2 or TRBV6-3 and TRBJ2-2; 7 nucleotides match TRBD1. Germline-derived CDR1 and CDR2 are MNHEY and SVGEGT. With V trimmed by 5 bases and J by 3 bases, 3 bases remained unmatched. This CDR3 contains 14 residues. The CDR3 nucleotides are TGTGCCAGCAGTATTGGACAGGACACCGGGGAGCTGTTTTTT. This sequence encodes CASSIGQDTGELFF.

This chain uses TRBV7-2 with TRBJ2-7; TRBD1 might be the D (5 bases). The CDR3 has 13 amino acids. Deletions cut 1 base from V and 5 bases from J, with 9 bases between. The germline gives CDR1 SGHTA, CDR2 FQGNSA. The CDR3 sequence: CASSLGPRDEQYV. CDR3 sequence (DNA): TGTGCCAGCAGCTTAGGTCCCAGGGACGAGCAGTACGTC.

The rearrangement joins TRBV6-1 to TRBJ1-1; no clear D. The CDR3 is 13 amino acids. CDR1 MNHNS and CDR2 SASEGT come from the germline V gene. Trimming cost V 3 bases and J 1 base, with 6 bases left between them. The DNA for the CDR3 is TGTGCCAGCAGTGATGAAGGGAACACTGAAGCTTTCTTT. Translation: CASSDEGNTEAFF.

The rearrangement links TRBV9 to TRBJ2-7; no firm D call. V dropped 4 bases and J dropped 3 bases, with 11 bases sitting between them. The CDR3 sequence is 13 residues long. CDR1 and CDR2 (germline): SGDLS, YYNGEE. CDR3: CASSHPPYYEQYF. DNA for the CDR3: TGTGCCAGCAGCCATCCACCGTACTACGAGCAGTACTTC.

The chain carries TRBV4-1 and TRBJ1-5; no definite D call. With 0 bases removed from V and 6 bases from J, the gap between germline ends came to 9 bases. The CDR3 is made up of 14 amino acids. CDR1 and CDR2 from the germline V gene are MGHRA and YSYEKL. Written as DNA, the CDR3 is TGCGCCAGCAGCCAAGAGGCCCTCGGTCAGCCCCAGCATTTT. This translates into CASSQEALGQPQHF.

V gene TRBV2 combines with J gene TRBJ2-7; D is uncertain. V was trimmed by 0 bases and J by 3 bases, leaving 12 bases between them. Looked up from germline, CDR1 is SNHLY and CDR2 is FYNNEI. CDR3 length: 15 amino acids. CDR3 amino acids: CASSEAGMALYEQYV. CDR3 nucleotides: TGTGCCAGCAGTGAAGCGGGGATGGCACTCTACGAGCAGTACGTC.

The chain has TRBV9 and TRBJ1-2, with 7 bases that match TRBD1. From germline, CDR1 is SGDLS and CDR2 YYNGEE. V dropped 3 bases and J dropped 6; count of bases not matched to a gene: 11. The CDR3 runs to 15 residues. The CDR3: CASSGTGAMIHGYTF. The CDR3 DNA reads TGTGCCAGCAGCGGGACAGGAGCTATGATCCATGGCTACACCTTC. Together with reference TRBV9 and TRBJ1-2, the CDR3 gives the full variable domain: DSGVTQTPKHLITATGQRVTLRCSPRSGDLSVYWYQQSLDQGLQFLIQYYNGEERAKGNILERFSAQQFPDLHSELNLSSLELGDSALYFCASSGTGAMIHGYTFGSGTRLTVV.

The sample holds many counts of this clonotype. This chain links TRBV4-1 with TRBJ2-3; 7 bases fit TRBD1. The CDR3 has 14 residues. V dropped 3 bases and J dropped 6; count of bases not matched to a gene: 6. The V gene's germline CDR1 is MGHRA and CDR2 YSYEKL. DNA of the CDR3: TGCGCCAGCAGCCAGACCACAGGGGAGGATACGCAGTATTTT. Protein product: CASSQTTGEDTQYF.

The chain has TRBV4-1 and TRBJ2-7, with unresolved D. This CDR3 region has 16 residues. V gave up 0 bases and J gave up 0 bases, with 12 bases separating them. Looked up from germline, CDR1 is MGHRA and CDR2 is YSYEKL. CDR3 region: CASSQDYASYSYEQYV. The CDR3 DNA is TGCGCCAGCAGCCAAGATTATGCCAGCTACTCCTACGAGCAGTACGTC.

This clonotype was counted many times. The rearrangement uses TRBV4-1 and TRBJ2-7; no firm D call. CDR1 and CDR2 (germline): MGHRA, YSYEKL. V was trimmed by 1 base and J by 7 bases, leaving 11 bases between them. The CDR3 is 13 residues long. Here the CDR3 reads CASSQGESLEQYF. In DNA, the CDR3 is TGCGCCAGCAGCCAAGGTGAAAGTTTAGAGCAGTACTTC.

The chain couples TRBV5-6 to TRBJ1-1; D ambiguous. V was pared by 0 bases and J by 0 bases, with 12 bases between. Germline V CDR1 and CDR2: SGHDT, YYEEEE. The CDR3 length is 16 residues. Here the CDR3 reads CASSLAWRTLNTEAFF. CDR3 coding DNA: TGTGCCAGCAGCTTGGCCTGGCGGACCTTGAACACTGAAGCTTTCTTT.

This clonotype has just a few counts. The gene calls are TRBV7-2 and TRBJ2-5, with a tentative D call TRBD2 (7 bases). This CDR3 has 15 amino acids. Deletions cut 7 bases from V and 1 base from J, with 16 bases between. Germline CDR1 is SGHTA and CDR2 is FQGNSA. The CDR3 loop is CASTSKGGGQETQYF. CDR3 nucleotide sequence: TGTGCCAGCACCTCCAAGGGGGGGGGCCAAGAGACCCAGTACTTC.

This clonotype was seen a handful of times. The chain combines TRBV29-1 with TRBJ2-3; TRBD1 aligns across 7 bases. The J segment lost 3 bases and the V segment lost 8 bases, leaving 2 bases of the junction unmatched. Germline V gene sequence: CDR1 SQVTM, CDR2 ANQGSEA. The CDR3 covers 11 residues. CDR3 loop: CSIQGTDTQYF. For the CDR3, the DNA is TGCAGCATACAGGGGACAGATACGCAGTATTTT.

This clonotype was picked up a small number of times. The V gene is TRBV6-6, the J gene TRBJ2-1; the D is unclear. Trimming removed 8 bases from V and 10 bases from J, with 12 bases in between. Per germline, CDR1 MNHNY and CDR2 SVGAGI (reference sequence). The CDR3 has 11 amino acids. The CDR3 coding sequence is TGTGCCAGCGGTGTGGCTGACGAGCAGTTCTTC. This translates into CASGVADEQFF.

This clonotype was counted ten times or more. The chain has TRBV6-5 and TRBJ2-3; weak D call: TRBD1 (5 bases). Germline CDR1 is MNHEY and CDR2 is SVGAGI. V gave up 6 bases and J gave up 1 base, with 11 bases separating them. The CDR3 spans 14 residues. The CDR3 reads CASRVLGGTDTQYF. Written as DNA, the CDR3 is TGTGCCAGCAGGGTCCTAGGGGGCACAGATACGCAGTATTTT.

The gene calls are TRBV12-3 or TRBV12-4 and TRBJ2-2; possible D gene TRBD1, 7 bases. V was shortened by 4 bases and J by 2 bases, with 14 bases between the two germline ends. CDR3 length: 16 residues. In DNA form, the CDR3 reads TGTGCCAGCAGTTCGCGGGACAGTTATAACACCGGGGAGCTGTTTTTT. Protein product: CASSSRDSYNTGELFF.

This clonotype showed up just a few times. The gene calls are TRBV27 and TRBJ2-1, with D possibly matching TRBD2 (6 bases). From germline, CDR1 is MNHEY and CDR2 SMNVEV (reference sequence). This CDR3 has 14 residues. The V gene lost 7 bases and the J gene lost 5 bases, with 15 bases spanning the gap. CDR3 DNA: TGTGCCAGCACGGTAGCCTTAGCGGACAATGAGCAGTTCTTC. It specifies CASTVALADNEQFF.

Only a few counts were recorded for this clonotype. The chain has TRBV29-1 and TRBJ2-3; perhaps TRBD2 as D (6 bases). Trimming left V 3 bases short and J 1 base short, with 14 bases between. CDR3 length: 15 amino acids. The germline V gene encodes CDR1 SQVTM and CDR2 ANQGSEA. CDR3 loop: CSVDAGRGGTDTQYF. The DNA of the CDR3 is TGCAGCGTTGACGCGGGAAGGGGAGGCACAGATACGCAGTATTTT.

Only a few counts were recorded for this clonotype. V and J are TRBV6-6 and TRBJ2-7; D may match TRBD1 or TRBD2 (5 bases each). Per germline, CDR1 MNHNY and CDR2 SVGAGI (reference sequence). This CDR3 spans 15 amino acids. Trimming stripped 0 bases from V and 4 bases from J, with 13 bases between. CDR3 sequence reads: CASSYSREPGYEQYV. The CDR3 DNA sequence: TGTGCCAGCAGTTACTCAAGGGAGCCAGGGTACGAGCAGTACGTC.

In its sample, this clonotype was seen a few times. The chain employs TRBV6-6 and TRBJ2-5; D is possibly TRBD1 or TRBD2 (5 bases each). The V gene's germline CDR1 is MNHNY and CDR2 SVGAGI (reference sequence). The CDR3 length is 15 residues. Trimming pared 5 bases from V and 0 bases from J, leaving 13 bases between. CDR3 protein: CASSPGPQYQETQYF. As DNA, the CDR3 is TGTGCCAGCAGTCCGGGACCACAGTACCAAGAGACCCAGTACTTC.

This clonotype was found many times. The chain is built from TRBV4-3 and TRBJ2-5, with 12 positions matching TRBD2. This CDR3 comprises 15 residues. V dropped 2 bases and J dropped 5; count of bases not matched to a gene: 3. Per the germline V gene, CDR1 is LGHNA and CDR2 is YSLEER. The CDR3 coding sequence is TGCGCCAGCAGCCAACTAGCGGGGGGGCTGGAGACCCAGTACTTC. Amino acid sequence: CASSQLAGGLETQYF.

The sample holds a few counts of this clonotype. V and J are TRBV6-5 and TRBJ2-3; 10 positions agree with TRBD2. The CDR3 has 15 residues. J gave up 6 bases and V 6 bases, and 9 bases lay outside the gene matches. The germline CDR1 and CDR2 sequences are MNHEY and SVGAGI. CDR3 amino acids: CASRPQRGGWDTQYF. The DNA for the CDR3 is TGTGCCAGCAGACCCCAGCGGGGGGGTTGGGATACGCAGTATTTT.

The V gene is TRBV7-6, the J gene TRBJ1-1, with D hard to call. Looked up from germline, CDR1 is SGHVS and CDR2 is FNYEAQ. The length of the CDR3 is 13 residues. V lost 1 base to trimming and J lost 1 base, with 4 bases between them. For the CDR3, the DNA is TGTGCCAGCAGCTTAGAACAGAACACTGAAGCTTTCTTT. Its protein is CASSLEQNTEAFF.

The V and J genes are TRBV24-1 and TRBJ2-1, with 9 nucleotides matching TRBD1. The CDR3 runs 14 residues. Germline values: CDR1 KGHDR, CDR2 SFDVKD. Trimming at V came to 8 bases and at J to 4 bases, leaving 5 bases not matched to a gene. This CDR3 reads CATKDGTGYNEQFF. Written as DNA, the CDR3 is TGTGCCACCAAGGACGGGACAGGGTACAATGAGCAGTTCTTC.